The 22 T cell receptor beta chains listed next were all sequenced from one sample in a study of beta chain features in type 1 diabetes. No cognate antigen is known for these TCRs. Overall study results and limits: Among patients with Type 1 diabetes, TCRB CDR3s were moderately but significantly shorter in every one of the four CD4+ subsets.

The sequenced template was cDNA made from the entire isolated RNA. Data came from immunoSEQ multiplex PCR; TCRdb stores just in-frame clones and leaves some out. In the table there are 130,000 to 150,000 clones, about 13% of which are singletons. Input material: central memory CD4+ T cells from blood. The source of these receptors is a man between 18 and 35 years old with type 1 diabetes.

The genes are TRBV30 and TRBJ1-5; D remains ambiguous. Germline V lookup: CDR1 GTSNPN, CDR2 SVGIG (reference sequence). Trimming pared 2 bases from V and 1 base from J, leaving 15 bases between. The CDR3 is 16 amino acids. The CDR3 reads CAWSLPNPRSNQPQHF. The CDR3 coding sequence is TGTGCCTGGAGTCTCCCGAACCCGAGGAGCAATCAGCCCCAGCATTTT.

The chain joins TRBV7-9 to TRBJ1-2; D remains unclear. The CDR3 loop spans 12 amino acids. With 5 bases removed from V and 5 bases from J, the gap between germline ends came to 9 bases. Per germline, CDR1 SEHNR and CDR2 FQNEAQ (reference sequence). The CDR3 reads CASSPPGYGYTF. CDR3 nucleotide sequence: TGTGCCAGCAGCCCGCCAGGATATGGCTACACCTTC. Full variable domain (missing parts from reference TRBV7-9 and TRBJ1-2): DTGVSQNPRHKITKRGQNVTFRCDPISEHNRLYWYRQTLGQGPEFLTYFQNEAQLEKSRLLSDRFSAERPKGSFSTLEIQRTEQGDSAMYLCASSPPGYGYTFGSGTRLTVV.

The chain uses TRBV11-2 and TRBJ2-4; D unresolved. V gave up 5 bases and J gave up 5 bases, with 13 bases separating them. Per the germline V gene, CDR1 is SGHAT and CDR2 is FQNNGV. This CDR3 region has 14 residues. The CDR3 here is CASSPLVIENIQYF. Here the CDR3 DNA reads TGTGCCAGCAGCCCACTCGTTATCGAAAACATTCAGTACTTC.

This clone has only a few counts. The rearrangement links TRBV7-3 to TRBJ2-1; a weak D match, TRBD2 (5 bases). CDR3 size: 13 residues. Germline V CDR1 and CDR2: SGHTA, FQGTGA. V was shortened by 1 base and J by 9 bases, with 10 bases between the two germline ends. The CDR3 coding sequence is TGTGCCAGCAGCTTAATGGGCGAGGGTGAGCAGTTCTTC. Encoded protein: CASSLMGEGEQFF.

This clone was detected a few times. This chain joins TRBV10-2 and TRBJ2-7; D remains unclear. Per germline, CDR1 WSHSY and CDR2 SAAADI. V lost 6 bases to trimming and J lost 0 bases, with 6 bases between them. The CDR3 extends over 12 amino acids. DNA for the CDR3: TGCGCCAGCAGCTTCTCCTCCTACGAGCAGTACTTC. Translation: CASSFSSYEQYF.

The rearrangement links TRBV18 to TRBJ2-3; D is unclear. The germline gives CDR1 KGHSH, CDR2 LQKENI. This CDR3 has 13 residues. V lost 8 bases and J lost 3, with 12 bases in between. The CDR3 region has the DNA TGTGCCAGCGTCGGAATCGGGACAGATACGCAGTATTTT. It codes for CASVGIGTDTQYF.

With regard to this clone: With a much larger clone just one base away, this may be a read error. V and J are TRBV7-6 and TRBJ2-6, with D uncertain. The germline V gene has CDR1 SGHVS and CDR2 FNYEAQ. This CDR3 region has 15 residues. Trimming pared 1 base from V and 0 bases from J, leaving 4 bases between. The CDR3 reads CASSLGRSGANVLTF. CDR3 nucleotide sequence: TGTGCCAGCAGCTTAGGCCGCTCTGGGGCCAACGTCCTGACTTTC. The full variable domain, rest sourced from reference TRBV7-6 and TRBJ2-6, is GAGVSQSPRYKVTKRGQDVALRCDPISGHVSLYWYRQALGQGPEFLTYFNYEAQQDKSGLPNDRFSAERPEGSISTLTIQRTEQRDSAMYRCASSLGRSGANVLTFGAGSRLTVL.

A few counts support this clone. The chain links TRBV19 to TRBJ1-2; no definite D call. This CDR3 spans 11 amino acids. Germline CDR1 is LNHDA and CDR2 is SQIVND (reference sequence). V was cut by 6 bases and J by 6 bases, with 8 bases left in between. The CDR3: CASSQINGYTF. CDR3 sequence (DNA): TGTGCCAGTAGCCAGATCAATGGCTACACCTTC.

The chain has TRBV30 and TRBJ1-1; the D is unclear. Deletions cut 3 bases from V and 1 base from J, with 9 bases between. CDR3 size: 13 residues. Germline V CDR1 and CDR2: GTSNPN, SVGIG (reference sequence). In nucleotides, the CDR3 is TGTGCCTGGAGGGGCGGGCAGAACACTGAAGCTTTCTTT. Its protein product is CAWRGGQNTEAFF.

This sequence joins TRBV4-1 and TRBJ1-1, with TRBD1 matching over 7 bases. The J segment lost 4 bases and the V segment lost 1 base, leaving 3 bases of the junction unmatched. The germline V gene has CDR1 MGHRA and CDR2 YSYEKL. The CDR3 has 14 residues. The DNA of the CDR3 is TGCGCCAGCAGCCAAGGACAGGGAGGCACTGAAGCTTTCTTT. This encodes CASSQGQGGTEAFF.

This clone has just a few counts. The V gene is TRBV7-9, the J gene TRBJ2-3; TRBD2 might be the D (6 bases). CDR1 is SEHNR and CDR2 is FQNEAQ in the germline V gene (reference sequence). The CDR3 runs to 14 residues. Deletions cut 3 bases from V and 0 bases from J, with 7 bases between. CDR3 amino acids: CASSFSGSTDTQYF. As DNA, the CDR3 is TGTGCCAGCAGCTTTAGCGGTAGCACAGATACGCAGTATTTT.

The table lists this clone with many counts. Sequence at one end of the junction differs from germline and may be a read error. The chain combines TRBV5-8 with TRBJ2-7, with TRBD2 as a possible D gene (5 bases). Germline loops: CDR1 SGHTS, CDR2 YDEGEE. The CDR3 runs 8 residues. As DNA, the CDR3 is TGTGCCAGCGCCCAGGAGGAGTTC. It translates to CASAQEEF.

J is TRBJ1-2 and V is TRBV7-9, with 9 bases aligning to TRBD1. The CDR3 has 15 amino acids. CDR1 is SEHNR, CDR2 FQNEAQ, per germline (reference sequence). The junction had 5 bases not matched to a gene; V was cut back by 4 bases and J by 2 bases. Written as DNA, the CDR3 is TGTGCCAGCAGCTCCCCCGGGACAGGGAACTATGGCTACACCTTC. As protein: CASSSPGTGNYGYTF. The whole variable domain, remainder taken from reference TRBV7-9 and TRBJ1-2, is DTGVSQNPRHKITKRGQNVTFRCDPISEHNRLYWYRQTLGQGPEFLTYFQNEAQLEKSRLLSDRFSAERPKGSFSTLEIQRTEQGDSAMYLCASSSPGTGNYGYTFGSGTRLTVV.

This chain links TRBV28 with TRBJ2-7, with 8 bases identical to TRBD1. The CDR3 covers 11 residues. V shed 8 bases and J 8 bases; nucleotides not matched to a gene: 5. The germline gives CDR1 MDHEN, CDR2 SYDVKM. The CDR3 DNA is TGTGCCAGCGGACGACAGGGGAAGCAGTACTTC. It encodes CASGRQGKQYF. The full variable domain, completed using reference TRBV28 and TRBJ2-7, is DVKVTQSSRYLVKRTGEKVFLECVQDMDHENMFWYRQDPGLGLRLIYFSYDVKMKEKGDIPEGYSVSREKKERFSLILESASTNQTSMYLCASGRQGKQYFGPGTRLTVT.

The CDR3 DNA sequence: TGTGCCAGCAGCTCCGGACTAGCGGGGAGAGGGAACGAGCAGTACTTC. Protein product: CASSSGLAGRGNEQYF. This sequence joins TRBV13 and TRBJ2-7; 12 bases map to TRBD2. Germline V CDR1 and CDR2: PRHDT, FYEKMQ (reference sequence). The CDR3 has 16 residues. V trimming: 4 bases; J trimming: 5 bases; junction bases outside the gene matches: 9.

This clone was counted a few times. This rearrangement joins TRBV2 to TRBJ2-1; 10 bases are a match to TRBD1. Trimming cost V 6 bases and J 4 bases; bases outside gene matches: 6. Germline CDR1 is SNHLY and CDR2 is FYNNEI. CDR3 length: 15 residues. The CDR3 spells CASRVTGGLYNEQFF. In nucleotides, the CDR3 is TGTGCCAGCAGGGTGACAGGGGGCTTGTACAATGAGCAGTTCTTC.

The sample holds a few counts of this clone. The rearrangement uses TRBV5-1 and TRBJ2-5; D gene ambiguous. Germline assignment: CDR1 SGHRS and CDR2 YFSETQ. Trimming pared 1 base from V and 3 bases from J, leaving 7 bases between. The CDR3 runs to 13 residues. CDR3 residues: CASSLLQKETQYF. CDR3 sequence (DNA): TGCGCCAGCAGCTTGTTGCAGAAAGAGACCCAGTACTTC.

V is TRBV28 and J is TRBJ1-5; D unclear. Germline values: CDR1 MDHEN, CDR2 SYDVKM. The CDR3 is 16 residues long. V shed 3 bases and J shed 6 bases, with 18 bases lying between them. The CDR3 nucleotides are TGTGCCAGCAGTTTCTACGGCCGGGCGTTAAGTCAGCCCCAGCATTTT. Its protein product is CASSFYGRALSQPQHF.

This clone occurred a few times. The CDR3 DNA is TGTGCCAGCAGCTTAGAGGCTAGCAGGGATACGCAGTATTTT. Translated: CASSLEASRDTQYF. The genes are TRBV7-2 and TRBJ2-3, with D perhaps TRBD2 (5 bases). Trimming took off 1 base at V and 6 bases at J, with 11 bases between the two ends. Germline V gene sequence: CDR1 SGHTA, CDR2 FQGNSA. The length of the CDR3 is 14 residues. Variable domain in full (rest from reference TRBV7-2 and TRBJ2-3): GAGVSQSPSNKVTEKGKDVELRCDPISGHTALYWYRQSLGQGLEFLIYFQGNSAPDKSGLPSDRFSAERTGGSVSTLTIQRTQQEDSAVYLCASSLEASRDTQYFGPGTRLTVL.

This clone was observed a few times. The V and J genes are TRBV28 and TRBJ1-1; D is uncertain. V lost 6 bases and J lost 6, with 14 bases in between. Germline CDR1 MDHEN, CDR2 SYDVKM. The CDR3 consists of 13 residues. CDR3: CASREGERAEAFF. The CDR3 DNA reads TGTGCCAGCAGGGAGGGCGAGAGGGCTGAAGCTTTCTTT.

This rearrangement joins TRBV18 to TRBJ2-6, with D tentatively TRBD1 (6 bases). Looked up from germline, CDR1 is KGHSH and CDR2 is LQKENI. V lost 2 bases to trimming and J lost 0 bases, with 8 bases between them. The CDR3 loop spans 16 amino acids. CDR3 region: CASSPTGPSGANVLTF. CDR3 nucleotide sequence: TGTGCCAGCTCACCAACAGGGCCCTCTGGGGCCAACGTCCTGACTTTC.

The DNA of the CDR3 is TGTGCCAGCAGCTTGGACGGTACAGGGGGCCTGTTTCGGTCACCCCTCCACTTT. This gives the protein CASSLDGTGGLFRSPLHF. This chain uses TRBV5-6 with TRBJ1-6; the match to TRBD1 covers 9 bases. The CDR3 has 18 amino acids. Unmatched junction bases numbered 14, after V lost 0 bases and J lost 10 bases. The germline V gene has CDR1 SGHDT and CDR2 YYEEEE.